The following is a T cell receptor (beta chain) sequence with its context. Original methodology: Cell counts per sample came from amplifying reference gene primers. Assay used: immunoSEQ multiplex PCR; TCRdb lists only in-frame clones, some missing. That table gives V, J and clone size, and the DNA gave D and trimming. The profile shows about 71,000 clones, more than 75% of them singletons. The sample comes from a study of blood T cell repertoires in COVID-19. As for the study in general: COVID-19 samples from acute and convalescent phases originated in the United States, Italy and Spain. T cells, B-cell-depleted T cells, or PBMCs provided the cDNA or gDNA that served as material.

The V end was cut by 6 bases, the J end by 4 bases, with 15 bases between. The CDR3 spans 14 residues. From germline, CDR1 is MNHNY and CDR2 SVGAGI (reference sequence). This rearrangement joins TRBV6-6 to TRBJ1-2; D is perhaps TRBD1 (6 bases). Input material: peripheral blood. This TCR was recovered from a woman of 80 years or more with active or convalescent COVID-19. The CDR3 reads CASRDTTGSYGYTF. CDR3 sequence (DNA): TGTGCCAGCAGAGATACGACAGGAAGCTATGGCTACACCTTC.